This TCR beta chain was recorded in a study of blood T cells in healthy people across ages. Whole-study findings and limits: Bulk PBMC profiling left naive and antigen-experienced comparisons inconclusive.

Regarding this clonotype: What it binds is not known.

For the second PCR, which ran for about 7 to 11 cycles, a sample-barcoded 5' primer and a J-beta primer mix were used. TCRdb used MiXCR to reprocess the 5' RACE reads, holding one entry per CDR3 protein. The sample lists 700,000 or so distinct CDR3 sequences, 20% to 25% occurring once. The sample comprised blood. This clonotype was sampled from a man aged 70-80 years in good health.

The CDR3 nucleotides read TGTGCCAGCAGTTCAGCGTTCGAAAAACTGTTTTTT. This sequence encodes CASSSAFEKLFF. V and J are TRBV6-2 or TRBV6-3 and TRBJ1-4; no firm D call. This CDR3 region has 12 residues. The V end was cut by 4 bases, the J end by 8 bases, with 8 bases between. In germline, CDR1 is MNHEY, CDR2 SVGEGT.